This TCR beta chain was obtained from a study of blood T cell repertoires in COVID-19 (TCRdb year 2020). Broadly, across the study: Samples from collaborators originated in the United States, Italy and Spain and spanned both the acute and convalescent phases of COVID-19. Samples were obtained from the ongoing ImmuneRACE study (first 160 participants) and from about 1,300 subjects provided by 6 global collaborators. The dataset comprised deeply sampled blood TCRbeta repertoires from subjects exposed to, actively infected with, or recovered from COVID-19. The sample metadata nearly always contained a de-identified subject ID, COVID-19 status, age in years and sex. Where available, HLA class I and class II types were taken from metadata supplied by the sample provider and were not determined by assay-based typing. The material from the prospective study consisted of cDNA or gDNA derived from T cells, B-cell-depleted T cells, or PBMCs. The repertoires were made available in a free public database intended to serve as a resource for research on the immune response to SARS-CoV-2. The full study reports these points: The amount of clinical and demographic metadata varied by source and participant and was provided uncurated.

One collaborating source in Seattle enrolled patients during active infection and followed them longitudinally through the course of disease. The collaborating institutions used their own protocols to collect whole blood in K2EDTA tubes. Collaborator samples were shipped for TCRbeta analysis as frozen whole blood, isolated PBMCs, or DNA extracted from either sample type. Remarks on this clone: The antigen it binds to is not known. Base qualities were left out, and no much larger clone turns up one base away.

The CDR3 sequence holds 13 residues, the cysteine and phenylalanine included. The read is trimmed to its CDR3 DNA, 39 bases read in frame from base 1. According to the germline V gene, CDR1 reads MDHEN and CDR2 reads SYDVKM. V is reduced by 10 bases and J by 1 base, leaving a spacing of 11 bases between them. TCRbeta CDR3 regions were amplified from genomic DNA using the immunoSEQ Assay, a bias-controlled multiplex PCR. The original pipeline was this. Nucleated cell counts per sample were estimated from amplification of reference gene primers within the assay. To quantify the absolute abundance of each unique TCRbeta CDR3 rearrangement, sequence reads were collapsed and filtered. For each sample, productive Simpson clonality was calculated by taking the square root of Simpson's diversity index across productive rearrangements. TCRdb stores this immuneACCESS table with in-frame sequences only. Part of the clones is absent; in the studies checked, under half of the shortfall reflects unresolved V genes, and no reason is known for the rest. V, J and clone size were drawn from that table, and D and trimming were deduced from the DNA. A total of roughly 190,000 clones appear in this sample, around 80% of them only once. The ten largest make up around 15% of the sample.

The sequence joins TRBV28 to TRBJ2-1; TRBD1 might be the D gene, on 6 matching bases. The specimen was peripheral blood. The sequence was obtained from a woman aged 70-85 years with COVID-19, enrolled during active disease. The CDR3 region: CAIRGVSYNEQFF. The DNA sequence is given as TGTGCCATCAGGGGCGTATCCTACAATGAGCAGTTCTTC.